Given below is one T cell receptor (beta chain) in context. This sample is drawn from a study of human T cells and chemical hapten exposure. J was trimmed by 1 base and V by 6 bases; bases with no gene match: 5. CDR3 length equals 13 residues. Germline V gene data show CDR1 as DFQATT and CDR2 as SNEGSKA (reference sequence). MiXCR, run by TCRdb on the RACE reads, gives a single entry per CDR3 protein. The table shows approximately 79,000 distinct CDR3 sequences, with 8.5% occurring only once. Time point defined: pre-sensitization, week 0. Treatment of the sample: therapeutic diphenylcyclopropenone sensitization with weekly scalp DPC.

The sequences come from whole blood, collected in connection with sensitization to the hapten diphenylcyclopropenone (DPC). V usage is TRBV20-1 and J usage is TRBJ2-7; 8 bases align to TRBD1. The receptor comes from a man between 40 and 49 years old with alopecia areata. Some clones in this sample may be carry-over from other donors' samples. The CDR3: CSAEGDRSYEQYF. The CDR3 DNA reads TGCAGTGCGGAGGGGGACAGGTCCTACGAGCAGTACTTC.